The sequence of this T cell receptor beta chain was determined in a study of shared clonotypes between healthy human individuals. Findings of the study overall: Naive subsets generally had larger estimated richness than memory subsets.

CD45RO negativity and positive selection for CCR7 defined naive CD8 cells, a population that excluded terminally differentiated effector memory CD45RA+ cells. The donors, healthy adults who were HIV-negative, had experienced no recent acute infections or vaccinations. Concerning this clone itself: Its antigen is unidentified.

Deep was the level at which the assay was run. Sequencing used immunoSEQ multiplex PCR; TCRdb keeps in-frame clones, though not all of them. The sample holds around 2,000,000 clones, about 95% seen once. The sequenced sample consisted of naive CD8+ T cells sorted from blood. The sequence derives from a man between 18 and 29 years old in good health.

The CDR3 is CASSIEVWQETQYF. CDR3 coding DNA: TGTGCCAGTAGTATAGAGGTCTGGCAAGAGACCCAGTACTTC. The chain is built from TRBV19 and TRBJ2-5; D gene unclear. The CDR3 has 14 amino acids. The germline V gene has CDR1 LNHDA and CDR2 SQIVND (reference sequence). V lost 0 bases, J lost 2 bases, and 7 bases lay in between.